This T cell receptor (beta chain) was obtained from a study of shared clonotypes between healthy human individuals. Study-wide context: Donor composition was two women and a few men, aged 18 to 49. Overall study results and limits: Even with large depth, rarefaction showed that sorted-subset sequencing was incomplete.

Measured with immunoSEQ multiplex PCR; TCRdb has only the in-frame clones, and not every one. Among 900,000 to 1,200,000 clones, around 78% were seen once, and the ten largest hold roughly 0.57%. Remarks on this clone: What it binds is unknown. Other DNA sequences in the sample encode the same CDR3.

The CDR3 spans 13 residues. V was pared by 1 base and J by 4 bases, with 1 base of the junction left unmatched. The germline V gene encodes CDR1 SGHDT and CDR2 YYEEEE. The V and J genes are TRBV5-6 and TRBJ2-5; 7 nucleotides match TRBD1. The sequence was collected from a man aged 18 to 30 in good health. Some clones in this sample may be carry-over from other donors' samples. The specimen was memory CD4+ T cells from PBMCs. Described subset: CD45RA-negative fraction. The CDR3 here is CASSLYRGETQYF. CDR3 nucleotide sequence: TGTGCCAGCAGCTTGTACAGGGGAGAGACCCAGTACTTC.